The rows below give T cell receptor beta chains drawn from one sample of a study of human T cells and chemical hapten exposure. Using its own MiXCR run on the RACE reads, TCRdb lists one record per CDR3 protein. The table shows 350,000 or so distinct CDR3 sequences, with 6% to 8.5% occurring only once. This material consisted of whole blood, taken in connection with sensitization to the hapten diphenylcyclopropenone (DPC). The receptors here all came from a woman aged 18-35 years with alopecia areata. Some clones in this sample may be carry-over from other donors' samples. CDR3s include the opening cysteine and the closing phenylalanine or tryptophan. D genes are given only for firm matches. The listing skips clone size in some rows; elsewhere it reads once, few, many or a size class.

size | J | D | V | CDR3 | DNA
. | TRBJ1-5 | . | TRBV19 | CASSLRVGNQPQHF | TGTGCCAGTAGTCTCAGGGTGGGAAATCAGCCCCAGCATTTT
few | TRBJ1-1 | . | TRBV20-1 | CSASLTAYSEAFF | TGCAGTGCTAGTCTGACAGCCTACTCTGAAGCTTTCTTT
. | TRBJ1-1 | . | TRBV6-2/TRBV6-3 | CASSYVRLNTEAFF | TGTGCCAGCAGTTACGTCAGACTGAACACTGAAGCTTTCTTT
many | TRBJ2-1 | TRBD2 | TRBV24-1 | CATSDDIAGIGNEQFF | TGTGCCACCAGTGATGACATAGCGGGGATCGGGAATGAGCAGTTCTTC
. | TRBJ1-1 | . | TRBV3-1 | CASSQVSGVGNTEAFF | TGTGCCAGCAGCCAAGTCTCAGGGGTTGGGAACACTGAAGCTTTCTTT
. | TRBJ1-5 | . | TRBV18 | CASSPGSIRQPQHF | TGTGCCAGCTCACCAGGTAGCATCCGCCAGCCCCAGCATTTT
. | TRBJ2-3 | . | TRBV20-1 | CSARPLTGGADTQYF | TGCAGTGCTAGACCACTAACAGGGGGGGCAGATACGCAGTATTTT
many | TRBJ1-6 | . | TRBV13 | CASSSEFNSPLHF | TGTGCCAGCAGCTCCGAATTTAATTCACCCCTCCACTTT
few | TRBJ1-1 | . | TRBV5-5 | CASTLAPGARKNTEAFF | TGTGCCAGCACCCTCGCGCCGGGGGCCCGGAAGAACACTGAAGCTTTCTTT
many | TRBJ2-3 | TRBD1 | TRBV29-1 | CSVLQGSTDTQYF | TGCAGCGTACTACAGGGGAGCACAGATACGCAGTATTTT
many | TRBJ1-1 | . | TRBV28 | CASSLSDGRMNTEAFF | TGTGCCAGCAGTTTATCCGATGGACGGATGAACACTGAAGCTTTCTTT
. | TRBJ1-1 | TRBD1 | TRBV6-5 | CASSYGRGTTEAFF | TGTGCCAGCAGTTATGGCAGGGGGACGACTGAAGCTTTCTTT
. | TRBJ2-5 | . | TRBV6-6 | CASSYSLREETQYF | TGTGCCAGCAGTTACTCGCTGCGGGAAGAGACCCAGTACTTC
many | TRBJ1-2 | . | TRBV5-6 | CASRPGRVRYGYTF | TGTGCCAGCAGACCCGGACGGGTCCGCTATGGCTACACCTTC
few | TRBJ2-5 | . | TRBV12-3/TRBV12-4 | CASSLNSLGETQYF | TGTGCCAGCAGTTTAAACAGTCTGGGGGAGACCCAGTACTTC
. | TRBJ1-3 | . | TRBV7-6 | CASSLPGHSGNTIYF | TGTGCCAGCAGCTTACCCGGCCACTCTGGAAACACCATATATTTT
few | TRBJ2-7 | TRBD2 | TRBV10-3 | CAISGGTSGDEQYF | TGTGCCATCAGTGGAGGGACTAGCGGGGACGAGCAGTACTTC
. | TRBJ1-4 | . | TRBV5-8 | CASSRSGRPNEKLFF | TGTGCCAGCAGCCGTTCGGGGCGGCCTAATGAAAAACTGTTTTTT
once | TRBJ1-5 | . | TRBV12-3/TRBV12-4 | CASSLATYQLQHF | TGTGCCAGCAGTTTAGCGACGTATCAGCTCCAGCATTTT
few | TRBJ1-5 | . | TRBV6-2/TRBV6-3 | CASSYSGHSSPQPQHF | TGTGCCAGCAGTTACTCGGGACATTCGTCTCCCCAGCCCCAGCATTTT
many | TRBJ2-7 | . | TRBV7-2 | CASSRTADSYEQYF | TGTGCCAGCAGCCGGACAGCGGATTCCTACGAGCAGTACTTC
many | TRBJ2-1 | . | TRBV6-2/TRBV6-3 | CASSLRGTASYNEQFF | TGTGCCAGCAGTTTAAGGGGAACCGCCTCCTACAATGAGCAGTTCTTC
few | TRBJ2-2 | . | TRBV27 | CASSLSLGADTGELFF | TGTGCCAGCAGTTTATCTCTGGGGGCTGACACCGGGGAGCTGTTTTTT
few | TRBJ2-7 | TRBD2 | TRBV10-3 | CAISEREGTYEQYF | TGTGCCATCAGTGAAAGGGAGGGTACCTACGAGCAGTACTTC
few | TRBJ2-3 | TRBD1 | TRBV7-9 | CVCGRGSTDTQYF | TGTGTCTGTGGCAGGGGGAGCACAGATACGCAGTATTTT